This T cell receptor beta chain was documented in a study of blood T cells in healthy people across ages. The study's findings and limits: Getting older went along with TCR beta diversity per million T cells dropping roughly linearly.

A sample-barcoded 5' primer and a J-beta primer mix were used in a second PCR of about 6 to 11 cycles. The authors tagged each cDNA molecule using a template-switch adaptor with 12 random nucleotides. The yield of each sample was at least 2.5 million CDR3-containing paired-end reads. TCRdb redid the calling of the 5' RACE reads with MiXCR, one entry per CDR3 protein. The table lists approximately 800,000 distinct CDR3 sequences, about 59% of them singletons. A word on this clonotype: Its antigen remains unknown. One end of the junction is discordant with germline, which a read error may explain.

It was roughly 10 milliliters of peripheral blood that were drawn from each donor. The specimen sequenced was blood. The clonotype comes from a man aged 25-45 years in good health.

The CDR3 nucleotides read TGTGCCGGCAGCTTAGGGCGCTCCTACGAGCAGTACTTC. Translated, it gives CAGSLGRSYEQYF. The J gene is TRBJ2-7, the V gene TRBV11-1; D is uncertain. Looked up from germline, CDR1 is SGHAT and CDR2 is FQDESV (reference sequence). The CDR3 consists of 13 residues.